What follows describes a single TCR beta chain. The antigen is not known. Trimming took 3 bases from V and 7 from J, leaving 14 bases between them. CDR1 is SGHRS, CDR2 YFSETQ, per germline. This CDR3 region has 14 residues. The data are from a study of siplizumab effects on memory and regulatory T cells. Study findings and constraints: Alloreactive sequences that could be traced to unstimulated CD4+ memory cells showed a significant reduction under siplizumab.

Libraries were prepared by immunoSEQ multiplex PCR; TCRdb keeps only in-frame clonotypes and omits some of them. There are approximately 100,000 clones in the sample; 90% to 95% occur only once, and roughly 0.15% lies in the top ten. This sequence was found in a human donor in good health. This chain connects TRBV5-1 to TRBJ2-1; D possibly matches TRBD1 or TRBD2 (6 bases each). Material for sequencing was non-Treg CD4+ T cells sorted from blood. The CDR3 DNA reads as TGCGCCAGCAGCTCATGGGGGGCGGGTAATGAGCAGTTCTTC. It specifies CASSSWGAGNEQFF.